Each of the 23 T cell receptor beta chains below was sequenced from the same sample in a study of a mutant IDH1 vaccine in newly diagnosed glioma. Which antigens these TCRs recognize remains unknown. Libraries were prepared by immunoSEQ multiplex PCR; TCRdb keeps only in-frame clonotypes and omits some of them. The sample has 60,000 or so clones; 75% to 90% are singletons. Time point defined: week 5, during vaccination. The investigators gave 300 ug of mutant IDH1 20-mer peptide in each vaccine dose, together with topical imiquimod. The input for sequencing was PBMCs, taken from a glioma patient whose treatment included an IDH1 peptide vaccine. These receptor sequences come from a woman aged 40 to 49 with glioma.

The chain couples TRBV19 to TRBJ1-3; D call uncertain. CDR1 and CDR2 from the germline V gene are LNHDA and SQIVND (reference sequence). Trimming left V 4 bases short and J 4 bases short, with 14 bases between. The CDR3 length is 15 residues. CDR3 DNA: TGTGCCAGTAGTACCTTGCCTAGACGAGGAAACACCATATATTTT. Translated, it gives CASSTLPRRGNTIYF.

The chain joins TRBV7-9 to TRBJ1-6; the match to TRBD1 covers 8 bases. Germline trimming cut 4 bases from V and 0 bases from J; bases unmatched to any gene: 8. Germline V CDR1 and CDR2: SEHNR, FQNEAQ (reference sequence). This CDR3 has 18 residues. The CDR3 region has the DNA TGTGCCAGCAGCTCTCGACAGGGGTCTCTCTCCTATAATTCACCCCTCCACTTT. Amino acid sequence: CASSSRQGSLSYNSPLHF.

The chain joins TRBV6-1 to TRBJ2-7; 9 nucleotides align to TRBD1. The trim removed 3 bases at V and 2 bases at J, leaving 5 bases unmatched. Germline V gene sequence: CDR1 MNHNS, CDR2 SASEGT. This CDR3 contains 15 residues. The CDR3 here is CASSDPGQGPYEQYF. Written as DNA, the CDR3 is TGTGCCAGCAGTGATCCGGGACAGGGTCCCTACGAGCAGTACTTC.

This clone was observed once. CDR3 amino acids: CASSLQGGTYEQYF. The CDR3 region has the DNA TGTGCCAGTAGTTTGCAGGGGGGAACCTACGAGCAGTACTTC. The rearrangement links TRBV19 to TRBJ2-7, with a possible D match to TRBD1 (7 bases). Germline V lookup: CDR1 LNHDA, CDR2 SQIVND (reference sequence). Trimming removed 5 bases from V and 2 bases from J, with 13 bases in between. The CDR3 contains 14 residues.

The chain carries TRBV7-9 and TRBJ1-2; D is undetermined. This CDR3 is built from 13 residues. Trimming took 5 bases from V and 2 from J, leaving 9 bases between them. CDR1 SEHNR and CDR2 FQNEAQ come from the germline V gene (reference sequence). The CDR3 loop is CASSLQENYGYTF. Here the CDR3 DNA reads TGTGCCAGCAGCCTGCAGGAAAACTATGGCTACACCTTC.

V usage is TRBV6-1 and J usage is TRBJ2-7; 10 bases line up with TRBD2. CDR1 is MNHNS and CDR2 is SASEGT in the germline V gene. There are 13 residues in the CDR3. V lost 6 bases and J lost 7; bases outside the gene matches: 6. The CDR3 spells CASSLAGVSEQYF. DNA for the CDR3: TGTGCCAGCAGCCTAGCGGGAGTATCGGAGCAGTACTTC.

The J gene is TRBJ2-3, the V gene TRBV5-1, with D perhaps TRBD2 (6 bases). The CDR3 spans 17 residues. The germline CDR1 and CDR2 sequences are SGHRS and YFSETQ. Trimming took off 0 bases at V and 4 bases at J, with 18 bases between the two ends. The CDR3: CASSLDGGAHVADTQYF. The CDR3 bases are TGCGCCAGCAGCTTGGATGGCGGGGCACACGTTGCAGATACGCAGTATTTT.

With respect to this clone: Other DNA sequences from this sample encode an identical CDR3 as well. This chain links TRBV5-1 with TRBJ1-1, with unresolved D. The length of the CDR3 is 14 residues. CDR1 SGHRS and CDR2 YFSETQ come from the germline V gene. V shed 3 bases and J shed 1 base, with 10 bases lying between them. In DNA form, the CDR3 reads TGCGCCAGCAGCTCGGACGGGTCGAACACTGAAGCTTTCTTT. Encoded protein: CASSSDGSNTEAFF.

The V and J genes are TRBV5-1 and TRBJ2-3; 10 nucleotides agree with TRBD1. The germline V gene encodes CDR1 SGHRS and CDR2 YFSETQ. The CDR3 consists of 16 residues. V trimming: 0 bases; J trimming: 0 bases; junction bases outside the gene matches: 1. The CDR3 nucleotides are TGCGCCAGCAGCTTGGGGACAGGGGGGAGCACAGATACGCAGTATTTT. Encoded protein: CASSLGTGGSTDTQYF.

The chain employs TRBV18 and TRBJ1-2, with TRBD1 identical over 9 bases. V trimming: 3 bases; J trimming: 4 bases; junction bases outside the gene matches: 9. In germline, CDR1 is KGHSH, CDR2 LQKENI. This CDR3 spans 16 amino acids. DNA for the CDR3: TGTGCCAGCTCACCCGCGGGACAGGGTGAGGGCTATGGCTACACCTTC. Translated, it gives CASSPAGQGEGYGYTF.

The rearrangement joins TRBV6-5 to TRBJ1-2; 11 nucleotides align to TRBD1. Germline CDR1 and CDR2: MNHEY and SVGAGI. V trimming: 5 bases; J trimming: 3 bases; junction bases outside the gene matches: 5. The CDR3 length is 15 residues. The DNA of the CDR3 is TGTGCCAGCAGTCGAGGACAGGGGGCGGACTATGGCTACACCTTC. It yields the protein CASSRGQGADYGYTF.

The chain is built from TRBV27 and TRBJ1-1; 10 bases line up with TRBD1. V shed 6 bases and J 7 bases; nucleotides not matched to a gene: 5. CDR3 length equals 13 residues. Per the germline V gene, CDR1 is MNHEY and CDR2 is SMNVEV (reference sequence). CDR3 amino acids: CASSPRTGGEAFF. In DNA, the CDR3 is TGTGCCAGCAGCCCCAGGACAGGGGGTGAAGCTTTCTTT.

The chain uses TRBV6-5 and TRBJ2-3; TRBD1 might be the D (6 bases). Trimming removed 4 bases at V and 4 bases at J, with 15 bases between. The CDR3 length is 15 residues. Germline V lookup: CDR1 MNHEY, CDR2 SVGAGI. CDR3 in amino acids: CASSSRGGAPDTQYF. The CDR3 DNA reads TGTGCCAGCAGTTCCCGTGGGGGCGCGCCAGATACGCAGTATTTT.

The gene calls are TRBV7-9 and TRBJ2-2, with D uncertain. Deletions cut 5 bases from V and 5 bases from J, with 15 bases between. This CDR3 has 15 residues. Germline loops: CDR1 SEHNR, CDR2 FQNEAQ (reference sequence). The CDR3 here is CASSGISSWTGELFF. As DNA, the CDR3 is TGTGCCAGCAGCGGGATTAGTAGTTGGACCGGGGAGCTGTTTTTT.

The chain uses TRBV29-1 and TRBJ2-5, with unresolved D. This CDR3 contains 13 residues. V lost 4 bases to trimming and J lost 4 bases, with 13 bases between them. Per the germline V gene, CDR1 is SQVTM and CDR2 is ANQGSEA. The CDR3 reads CSVGTSRRETQYF. DNA for the CDR3: TGCAGCGTTGGGACGTCGCGGCGAGAGACCCAGTACTTC. The full variable domain, with the rest looked up from reference TRBV29-1 and TRBJ2-5, is SAVISQKPSRDICQRGTSLTIQCQVDSQVTMMFWYRQQPGQSLTLIATANQGSEATYESGFVIDKFPISRPNLTFSTLTVSNMSPEDSSIYLCSVGTSRRETQYFGPGTRLLVL.

This sequence joins TRBV29-1 and TRBJ2-7, with 7 bases that match TRBD1. This CDR3 has 12 amino acids. V trimming: 5 bases; J trimming: 0 bases; junction bases outside the gene matches: 1. Germline V gene data show CDR1 as SQVTM and CDR2 as ANQGSEA. CDR3 bases: TGCAGCGTTAGGGACAGCTCCTACGAGCAGTACTTC. Translating it yields CSVRDSSYEQYF.

This clone was detected only once. This chain uses TRBV6-5 with TRBJ1-2; D gene ambiguous. V was trimmed by 0 bases and J by 7 bases, leaving 12 bases between them. The CDR3 covers 14 residues. Per the germline V gene, CDR1 is MNHEY and CDR2 is SVGAGI. The CDR3 coding sequence is TGTGCCAGCAGTTACTCAGGGATGCGGAGTGGCTACACCTTC. Its protein product is CASSYSGMRSGYTF.

The chain employs TRBV5-1 and TRBJ2-4; the D is unclear. CDR1 is SGHRS and CDR2 is YFSETQ in the germline V gene. This CDR3 is built from 13 residues. Trimming took off 4 bases at V and 6 bases at J, with 11 bases between the two ends. Written as DNA, the CDR3 is TGCGCCAGCAGCCCCCTTAAGGGAAACATTCAGTACTTC. It codes for CASSPLKGNIQYF.

In the case of this clone: At one boundary the junction diverges from the germline segment, which might be a read error. The genes are TRBV7-7 and TRBJ2-3, with 9 nucleotides matching TRBD1. This CDR3 has 14 residues. Germline V gives CDR1 SSHAT, CDR2 FNYEAQ (reference sequence). The CDR3 spells CASSPGQGPDTQYF. The CDR3 coding sequence is TGTGCTAGCAGCCCCGGACAGGGGCCAGATACGCAGTATTTT.

The chain carries TRBV19 and TRBJ1-3; D gene uncertain. The CDR3 contains 19 residues. The germline V gene has CDR1 LNHDA and CDR2 SQIVND (reference sequence). V lost 9 bases, J lost 0 bases, and 27 bases lay in between. The DNA of the CDR3 is TGTGCCAGGAAGCCCCAAGCGGCACTTCGATTGAGCTCTGGAAACACCATATATTTT. Its protein is CARKPQAALRLSSGNTIYF. Using reference TRBV19 and TRBJ1-3 for the parts outside the CDR3, the full variable domain is DGGITQSPKYLFRKEGQNVTLSCEQNLNHDAMYWYRQDPGQGLRLIYYSQIVNDFQKGDIAEGYSVSREKKESFPLTVTSAQKNPTAFYLCARKPQAALRLSSGNTIYFGEGSWLTVV.

The rearrangement uses TRBV29-1 and TRBJ1-2; TRBD1 matches at 7 bases. The CDR3 runs to 13 residues. Germline V gene sequence: CDR1 SQVTM, CDR2 ANQGSEA. J gave up 4 bases and V 4 bases, and 6 bases lay outside the gene matches. CDR3 amino acids: CSVGGGAVYGYTF. CDR3 nucleotides: TGCAGCGTTGGAGGGGGCGCCGTCTATGGCTACACCTTC.

The chain employs TRBV4-3 and TRBJ2-5, with D perhaps matching TRBD2 (6 bases). The CDR3 sequence is 14 residues long. The germline gives CDR1 LGHNA, CDR2 YSLEER. Between the trimmed V and J ends, which lost 3 bases and 4 bases, there was a span of 12 bases. The CDR3 DNA reads as TGCGCCAGCAGCCATTGTAGCGGACGAGAGACCCAGTACTTC. As protein: CASSHCSGRETQYF.

The sample holds one count of this clone. The J gene is TRBJ1-4, the V gene TRBV4-1; D gene unclear. The CDR3 is 14 amino acids. CDR1 and CDR2 from the germline V gene are MGHRA and YSYEKL. V lost 0 bases to trimming and J lost 8 bases, with 10 bases between them. CDR3 residues: CASSQDPQREKLFF. CDR3 nucleotide sequence: TGCGCCAGCAGCCAAGATCCTCAGCGGGAAAAACTGTTTTTT.